A single sample is the source of the 15 T cell receptor beta chains below, sequenced in a study of regulatory T cells in long-lasting Graves disease. Construction of the TCR beta libraries employed iRepertoire HTBI primers in conjunction with Arm-PCR of CDR3 regions. TCRdb redid the calling of the multiplex PCR reads with MiXCR, one entry per CDR3 protein. The sample includes around 450,000 distinct CDR3 sequences, about a fifth seen only once; the top ten take 7% to 9%. Time point of the sample: persistent/refractory GD, antithyroid drugs over 5 years with positive TRAb. PBMC RNA was the source of the TCR library. The sample consisted of peripheral blood mononuclear cells (PBMCs), taken when the disease was refractory, from a patient treated with antithyroid drugs. These receptors were collected from a female donor with Graves disease.

The V call is TRBV19, the J call TRBJ2-1; 12 bases line up with TRBD2. This CDR3 has 14 residues. Germline V gene sequence: CDR1 LNHDA, CDR2 SQIVND (reference sequence). V dropped 7 bases and J dropped 9; count of bases not matched to a gene: 7. The CDR3 spells CASNEGLAGVEQFF. The CDR3 nucleotides read TGTGCCAGTAATGAGGGACTAGCGGGTGTTGAGCAGTTCTTC.

This clonotype was counted at least ten times. V and J are TRBV6-5 and TRBJ1-2; D gene uncertain. The length of the CDR3 is 16 residues. Trimming took off 1 base at V and 4 bases at J, with 16 bases between the two ends. Germline lookup yields CDR1 MNHEY and CDR2 SVGAGI. The CDR3 nucleotides are TGTGCCAGCAGTTACTTCTTCCACCGGGAGCTCTATGGCTACACCTTC. Encoded protein: CASSYFFHRELYGYTF.

In this sample, this clonotype turned up a few times. The gene calls are TRBV4-1 and TRBJ2-7; 10 bases map to TRBD2. V was clipped by 0 bases and J by 2 bases; unmatched bases: 4. The germline gives CDR1 MGHRA, CDR2 YSYEKL. This CDR3 region has 16 residues. CDR3 loop: CASSQDLSGGAYEQYF. DNA of the CDR3: TGCGCCAGCAGCCAAGATCTAAGCGGGGGGGCCTACGAGCAGTACTTC.

This chain connects TRBV20-1 to TRBJ2-2; TRBD2 agrees at 9 bases. V was clipped by 6 bases and J by 7 bases; unmatched bases: 15. CDR1 is DFQATT and CDR2 is SNEGSKA in the germline V gene (reference sequence). The CDR3 has 16 residues. The CDR3: CSALRSSGRFGGELFF. The CDR3 nucleotides read TGCAGTGCCCTAAGGTCCAGCGGGAGGTTTGGCGGGGAGCTGTTTTTT.

The table lists this clonotype with many counts. The chain is built from TRBV29-1 and TRBJ2-7; 11 nucleotides line up with TRBD1. V trimming: 7 bases; J trimming: 4 bases; junction bases outside the gene matches: 6. There are 13 residues in the CDR3. Germline lookup yields CDR1 SQVTM and CDR2 ANQGSEA. The CDR3 DNA sequence: TGCAGCGCCGAAGGACAGGGGGCATACGAGCAGTACTTC. Its protein is CSAEGQGAYEQYF.

Only a few counts were recorded for this clonotype. The V and J genes are TRBV18 and TRBJ1-6; TRBD1 aligns across 11 bases. The length of the CDR3 is 17 residues. Germline trimming cut 1 base from V and 7 bases from J; bases unmatched to any gene: 6. The germline V gene encodes CDR1 KGHSH and CDR2 LQKENI. The CDR3 DNA follows: TGTGCCAGCTCACCACTGGCAGGACAGGGGGCGAATTCACCCCTCCACTTT. Encoded protein: CASSPLAGQGANSPLHF.

This clonotype has a handful of counts. The chain couples TRBV28 to TRBJ1-1, with 7 positions matching TRBD1. Germline-derived CDR1 and CDR2 are MDHEN and SYDVKM. The CDR3 totals 16 residues. J was trimmed by 3 bases and V by 6 bases; bases with no gene match: 13. The CDR3 DNA reads as TGTGCCAGCAGCGATTTTAGGGGGCCGGTTGACACTGAAGCTTTCTTT. Residues: CASSDFRGPVDTEAFF. Variable domain in full (rest from reference TRBV28 and TRBJ1-1): DVKVTQSSRYLVKRTGEKVFLECVQDMDHENMFWYRQDPGLGLRLIYFSYDVKMKEKGDIPEGYSVSREKKERFSLILESASTNQTSMYLCASSDFRGPVDTEAFFGQGTRLTVV.

This clonotype was observed a handful of times. The chain combines TRBV6-2 or TRBV6-3 with TRBJ1-2; D may be TRBD1 (5 bases). Germline V CDR1 and CDR2: MNHEY, SVGEGT. V was pared by 5 bases and J by 1 base, with 14 bases between. The CDR3 has 15 amino acids. The CDR3 loop reads CASSEAGIYNYGYTF. CDR3 DNA sequence: TGTGCCAGCAGTGAAGCAGGGATTTATAACTATGGCTACACCTTC.

The chain uses TRBV7-9 and TRBJ2-2; D may be TRBD1 (7 bases). The germline V gene has CDR1 SEHNR and CDR2 FQNEAQ (reference sequence). Trimming removed 2 bases from V and 4 bases from J, with 17 bases in between. The CDR3 contains 17 residues. CDR3 residues: CASSLKGASVPTGELFF. DNA of the CDR3: TGTGCCAGCAGCTTAAAGGGGGCTAGCGTCCCCACCGGGGAGCTGTTTTTT.

This clonotype came up many times. The genes are TRBV27 and TRBJ1-5, with D possibly TRBD1 on 5 matching bases. The length of the CDR3 is 13 residues. Germline values: CDR1 MNHEY, CDR2 SMNVEV (reference sequence). V was cut by 6 bases and J by 9 bases, with 15 bases left in between. The CDR3 bases are TGTGCCAGCAGCGACAGTGGGGAGCCGCCCCAGCATTTT. As protein: CASSDSGEPPQHF.

The chain employs TRBV27 and TRBJ2-2, with 13 bases identical to TRBD2. V was pared by 5 bases and J by 5 bases, with 5 bases of the junction left unmatched. Per germline, CDR1 MNHEY and CDR2 SMNVEV (reference sequence). The CDR3 totals 16 residues. The CDR3 DNA is TGTGCCAGCAGTCCAACGACTAGCGGGGGGACCGGGGAGCTGTTTTTT. The encoded protein is CASSPTTSGGTGELFF.

There are many counts of this clonotype. The V gene is TRBV15, the J gene TRBJ2-7; 9 bases match TRBD2. Germline V lookup: CDR1 LNHNV, CDR2 YYDKDF (reference sequence). The junction had 10 bases not matched to a gene; V was cut back by 6 bases and J by 7 bases. This CDR3 region has 14 residues. CDR3 residues: CATRAGLASGEQYF. The CDR3 bases are TGTGCCACCAGGGCGGGACTAGCCTCGGGGGAGCAGTACTTC.

The CDR3 reads CAISPDGDYGYTF. CDR3 in DNA: TGTGCCATCAGCCCGGACGGTGACTATGGCTACACCTTC. This chain joins TRBV10-3 and TRBJ1-2; D gene ambiguous. Germline lookup yields CDR1 ENHRY and CDR2 SYGVKD. The CDR3 contains 13 residues. V lost 6 bases, J lost 3 bases, and 11 bases lay in between.

This clonotype turned up a few times. This chain uses TRBV15 with TRBJ2-5; D tentatively reads TRBD1 or TRBD2 (5 bases each). Germline lookup yields CDR1 LNHNV and CDR2 YYDKDF (reference sequence). V lost 1 base and J lost 1, with 10 bases in between. The CDR3 has 15 amino acids. The CDR3 sequence is CATSRGGNPQETQYF. In DNA, the CDR3 is TGTGCCACCAGCAGAGGGGGGAACCCCCAAGAGACCCAGTACTTC.

This clonotype came up many times. The chain employs TRBV12-3 or TRBV12-4 and TRBJ1-2, with D maybe TRBD1 (5 bases). The CDR3 is 12 amino acids. Trimming took 5 bases from V and 5 from J, leaving 9 bases between them. The CDR3 sequence: CASSIRQYGYTF. CDR3 DNA sequence: TGTGCCAGCAGTATTAGACAGTATGGCTACACCTTC.